A selection of T cell receptor beta chains follows, all from one sample in a study of radiotherapy plus CTLA-4 blockade in lung cancer. Sequencing used immunoSEQ multiplex PCR; TCRdb keeps in-frame clones, though not all of them. The data show 70,000 to 90,000 clones, around nine tenths seen once. Sequences were derived from peripheral blood, sampled from a patient treated with radiotherapy plus ipilimumab. The source of these receptors is a human donor with non-small cell lung cancer who had stable disease on radiotherapy plus ipilimumab. The CDR3 runs from the conserved cysteine through the conserved F or W. The D gene is left open where the match is weak.

v_call,j_call,d_call,cdr3_nt,cdr3_aa
TRBV7-3,TRBJ2-1,TRBD1,TGTGCCAGCAGCTCCTCTATCGGGACAGGGGCGGGGAATGAGCAGTTCTTC,CASSSSIGTGAGNEQFF
TRBV7-2,TRBJ1-1,NA,TGTGCCAGCAGCTTAGAAATGAACACTGAAGCTTTCTTT,CASSLEMNTEAFF
TRBV28,TRBJ1-2,TRBD1,TGTGCCAGCAGCTTGGGACAGGTATATGGCTACACCTTC,CASSLGQVYGYTF
TRBV7-8,TRBJ2-1,NA,TGTGCCAGCAGCGCGCGACTAAATAGTATGGATGAGCAGTTCTTC,CASSARLNSMDEQFF
TRBV2,TRBJ2-7,NA,TGTGCCAGCAGTGAAACAGCCTACGAGCAGTACTTC,CASSETAYEQYF
TRBV9,TRBJ2-5,NA,TGTGCCAGCAGCGTAGTTGGGGGCAGGGAGACCCAGTACTTC,CASSVVGGRETQYF
TRBV5-1,TRBJ1-4,NA,TGCGCCAGCAGCTCCCACGATGAAAAACTGTTTTTT,CASSSHDEKLFF
TRBV6-5,TRBJ2-1,NA,TGTGCCAGCTCGGACGGAAACTCCTACAATGAGCAGTTCTTC,CASSDGNSYNEQFF
TRBV27,TRBJ2-5,NA,TGTGCCAGCAGTTTGATGGGGGTTGAGACCCAGTACTTC,CASSLMGVETQYF
TRBV27,TRBJ2-1,NA,TGTGCCAGCAGTTCTTTGCTGTATGAGCAGTTCTTC,CASSSLLYEQFF
TRBV30,TRBJ2-1,NA,TGTGCCTGGAGTGTATTGGACGGTGAGCAGTTCTTC,CAWSVLDGEQFF
TRBV6-5,TRBJ2-7,TRBD1,TGTGCCAGCCGAGAGGGACAGGGATCTTACGAGCAGTACTTC,CASREGQGSYEQYF
TRBV28,TRBJ2-5,NA,TGTGCCAGCAGTCCACTGGGCCAATCTGCTCGGACCCAGTACTTC,CASSPLGQSARTQYF
TRBV2,TRBJ1-5,NA,TGTGCCAGCAGTGAGGCGCTTCCCCAGCCCCAGCATTTT,CASSEALPQPQHF
TRBV20-1,TRBJ1-3,NA,TGCAGTGCCTTACTCCAGGGTCTGGGAGATTTT,CSALLQGLGDF
TRBV19,TRBJ2-7,TRBD1,TGTGCCAGTAGTATTCCCACAGGGGCATCGGTTTACGAGCAGTACTTC,CASSIPTGASVYEQYF
TRBV5-1,TRBJ2-3,NA,TGCGCCAGCAGCTTGAGGACGGAGAGCACAGATACGCAGTATTTT,CASSLRTESTDTQYF
TRBV7-9,TRBJ2-7,NA,TGTGCCAGCAGCTTCGTACCGGACGAGCAGTACTTC,CASSFVPDEQYF
TRBV5-5,TRBJ2-7,NA,TGTGCCAGCAGCTTGGTTGGGATCTCCTACGAGCAGTACTTC,CASSLVGISYEQYF
TRBV7-9,TRBJ2-3,TRBD2,TGTGCCAGCAGCCCGACCGCCCTAGCGGGGGGGGGCACAGATACGCAGTATTTT,CASSPTALAGGGTDTQYF
TRBV5-3,TRBJ2-7,NA,TGTGCCAGAAGCTTGGCTGTCAGTTCACCCTACGAGCAGTACTTC,CARSLAVSSPYEQYF
TRBV7-2,TRBJ1-2,TRBD1,TGTGCCAGCAGCCTCTCAGGGGGCCGGGGCTACACCTTC,CASSLSGGRGYTF